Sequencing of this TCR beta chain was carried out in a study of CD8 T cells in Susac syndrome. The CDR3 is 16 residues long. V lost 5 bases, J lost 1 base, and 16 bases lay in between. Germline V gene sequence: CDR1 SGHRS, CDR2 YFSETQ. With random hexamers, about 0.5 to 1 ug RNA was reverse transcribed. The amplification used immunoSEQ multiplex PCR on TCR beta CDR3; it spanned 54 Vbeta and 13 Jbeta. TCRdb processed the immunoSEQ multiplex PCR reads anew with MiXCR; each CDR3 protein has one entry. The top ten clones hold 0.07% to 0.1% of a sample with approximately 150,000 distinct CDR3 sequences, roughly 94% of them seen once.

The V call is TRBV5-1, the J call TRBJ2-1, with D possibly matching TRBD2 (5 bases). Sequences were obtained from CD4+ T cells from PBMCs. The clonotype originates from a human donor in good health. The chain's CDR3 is CASRPSAGGSYNEQFF. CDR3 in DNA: TGCGCCAGCAGACCTTCCGCGGGTGGGTCCTACAATGAGCAGTTCTTC.